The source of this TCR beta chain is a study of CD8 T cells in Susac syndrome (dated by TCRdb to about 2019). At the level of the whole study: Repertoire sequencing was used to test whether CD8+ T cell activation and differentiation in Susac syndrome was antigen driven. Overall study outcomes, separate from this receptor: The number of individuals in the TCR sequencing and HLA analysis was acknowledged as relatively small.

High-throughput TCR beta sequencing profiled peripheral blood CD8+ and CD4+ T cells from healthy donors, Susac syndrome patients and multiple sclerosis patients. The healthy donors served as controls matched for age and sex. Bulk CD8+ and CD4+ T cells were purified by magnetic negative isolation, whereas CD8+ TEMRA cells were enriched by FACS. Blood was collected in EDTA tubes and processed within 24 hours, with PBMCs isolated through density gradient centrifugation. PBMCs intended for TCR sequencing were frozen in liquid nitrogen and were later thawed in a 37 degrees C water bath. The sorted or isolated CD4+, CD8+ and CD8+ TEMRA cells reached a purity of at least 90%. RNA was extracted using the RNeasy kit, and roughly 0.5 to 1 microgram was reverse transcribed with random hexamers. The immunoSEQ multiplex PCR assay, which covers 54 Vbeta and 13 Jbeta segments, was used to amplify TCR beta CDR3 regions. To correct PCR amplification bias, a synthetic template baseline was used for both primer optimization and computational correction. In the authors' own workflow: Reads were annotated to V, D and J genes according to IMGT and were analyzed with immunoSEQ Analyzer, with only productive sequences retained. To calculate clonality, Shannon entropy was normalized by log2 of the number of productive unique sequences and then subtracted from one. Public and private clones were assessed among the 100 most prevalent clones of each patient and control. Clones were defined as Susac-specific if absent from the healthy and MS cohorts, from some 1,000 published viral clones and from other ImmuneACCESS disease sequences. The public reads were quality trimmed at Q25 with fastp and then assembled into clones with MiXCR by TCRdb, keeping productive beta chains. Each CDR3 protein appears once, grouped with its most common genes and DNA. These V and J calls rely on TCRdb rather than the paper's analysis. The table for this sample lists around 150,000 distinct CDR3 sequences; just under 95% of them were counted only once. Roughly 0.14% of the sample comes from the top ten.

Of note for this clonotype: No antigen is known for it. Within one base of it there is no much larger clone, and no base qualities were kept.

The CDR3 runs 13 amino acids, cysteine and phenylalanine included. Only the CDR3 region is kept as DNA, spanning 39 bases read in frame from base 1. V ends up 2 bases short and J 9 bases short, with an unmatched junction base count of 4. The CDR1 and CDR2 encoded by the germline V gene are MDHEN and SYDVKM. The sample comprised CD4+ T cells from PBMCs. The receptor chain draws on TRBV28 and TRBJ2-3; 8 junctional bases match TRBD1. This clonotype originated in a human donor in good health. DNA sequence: TGTGCCAGCAGTTTAGCCGACAGGGGCACGCAGTATTTT. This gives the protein CASSLADRGTQYF.